Listed below are T cell receptor beta chains from one sample, sequenced in a study of tumor-infiltrating lymphocytes in primary liver carcinoma. TCRdb reanalysed the multiplex PCR reads using MiXCR and keeps one entry per CDR3 protein. Of roughly 120,000 distinct CDR3 sequences in the sample, roughly three fifths were seen once. Sequenced: liver tumor tissue from sampling region 3. These receptors all stem from a woman between 55 and 75 years old with primary liver carcinoma and hepatitis B virus infection. Each CDR3 is given with its conserved first and last residue. D genes are given only for firm matches. The listing skips clone size in some rows; elsewhere it reads once, few, many or a size class.

>TRBJ2-6|many|.|TRBV12-3/TRBV12-4
TGTGCCAGCAGTTCTGCTGGGGCCAACGTCCTGACTTTC
CASSSAGANVLTF
>TRBJ2-1|.|.|TRBV6-5
TGTGCCAGCAGTTACTTGTCATACAATGAGCAGTTCTTC
CASSYLSYNEQFF
>TRBJ2-1|once|.|TRBV7-3
TGTGCCAGCAGCTTTGACAGGGGAGGGAATGAGCAGTTCTTC
CASSFDRGGNEQFF
>TRBJ1-1|.|.|TRBV11-3
TGTGCCAGCAGCCCCATGAACACTGGAGTTTTCTTT
CASSPMNTGVFF
>TRBJ2-1|few|TRBD2|TRBV5-1
TGCGCCAGCACCCATAGCGGGAGCTCCTACAATGAGCAGTTCTTC
CASTHSGSSYNEQFF
>TRBJ2-3|.|.|TRBV29-1
TGCAGCGTGGGAGTTGTGGCAGGAGATACGCAGTATTTT
CSVGVVAGDTQYF
>TRBJ2-7|once|.|TRBV28
TGTGCCAGCAGTCCATCCCCAGCGAGAGGCTACGAGCAGTACTTC
CASSPSPARGYEQYF
>TRBJ2-1|.|TRBD2|TRBV12-3/TRBV12-4
TGTGCCTGCAGTAACCGAGCGGGAGGGGTGGTCTCCTACAATGAACAGTTCTTC
CACSNRAGGVVSYNEQFF
>TRBJ2-1|.|.|TRBV28
TGTACCAGCACCGCAGGGATTGAGTTCTATAATGAGCAGTTCTTC
CTSTAGIEFYNEQFF
>TRBJ2-2|many|.|TRBV10-3
TGTGCCATCAGTGAGAATTCGGCGTACACCGGGGAGCTGTTTTTT
CAISENSAYTGELFF
>TRBJ2-1|.|TRBD2|TRBV6-5
TGTGCCAGCAGCCTTCCGGCGGGAGGGCCATATGAGCAGTTCTTC
CASSLPAGGPYEQFF
>TRBJ2-1|.|.|TRBV7-9
TGTGCCAGCAGTTACCGGGCCCAGAGGTACGATGAGCAGTTCTTC
CASSYRAQRYDEQFF
>TRBJ1-5|many|.|TRBV29-1
TGCAGCGTTGTAATGGGTTTTGGCAATCAGCCCCAGCATTTT
CSVVMGFGNQPQHF
>TRBJ2-7|.|.|TRBV18
TGTGCCAGCTCACCACCTTCGGAGCGGGACGAGCAGTACTTC
CASSPPSERDEQYF
>TRBJ2-7|.|.|TRBV12-3/TRBV12-4
TGTGCCGGCAGTTCCGACGGGGGCAGGGCCCGTTACTATGAGCAGTACTTC
CAGSSDGGRARYYEQYF
>TRBJ2-1|.|TRBD2|TRBV28
TGTGCCAGCAGGTTTAGCGGGAGGGCCGCTGAGCAGTTCTTC
CASRFSGRAAEQFF
>TRBJ2-1|.|.|TRBV20-1
TGCAGTGCTAGAGATGGAGTCAGTGAGCAGTTCTTC
CSARDGVSEQFF
>TRBJ2-7|.|TRBD1|TRBV5-1
TGCGCCAGCAGCTGGCAACCGCGACAGGGACCCTACGAGCAGTACTTC
CASSWQPRQGPYEQYF
>TRBJ2-1|.|TRBD1|TRBV11-2
TGTGCCAGCAGCTCCGGGGACAGGGTCCTGGATGAGCGGTTCTTC
CASSSGDRVLDERFF
>TRBJ1-5|.|TRBD1|TRBV28
TGTGCCGGCAGACCTCAGGGGGAAGTACAGCACCAGCATTTT
CAGRPQGEVQHQHF
>TRBJ2-6|.|.|TRBV30
TGTGCCTGGACTGACAGCTCTGGGGCCAACGTCCTGACTTTC
CAWTDSSGANVLTF
>TRBJ1-2|many|TRBD1|TRBV10-2
TGCGCCAGCGGGGGACAGACCTATGGCTACACCTTC
CASGGQTYGYTF
>TRBJ2-1|.|TRBD2|TRBV11-2
TGTGCCAGCAGCTTGCCACGTCCACTAGCGGAGTACAGTGAGCAGTTCTTC
CASSLPRPLAEYSEQFF
>TRBJ1-1|.|TRBD1|TRBV5-1
TGCGCCAGCAGCTTGGAAGGGACAGGGGTAACTGAAGTTTTCTTT
CASSLEGTGVTEVFF
>TRBJ1-1|.|.|TRBV10-3
TGTGCCGCCGGAGAGGGCAGGAACACTGAAGCTTTCTTT
CAAGEGRNTEAFF
>TRBJ2-7|.|.|TRBV12-3/TRBV12-4
TGTGCCAGCAGTTTAGAAGGAGGGAGTGCCGACGAGCGGTACTTC
CASSLEGGSADERYF
>TRBJ1-2|.|TRBD1|TRBV6-1
TGTGCCAGAGGTGATCGCCGACAGGGAACCCGATATGGCTACACCTTC
CARGDRRQGTRYGYTF
>TRBJ2-1|few|.|TRBV28
TGTGCCACCGATGTCGCCGACAATGAGCAGTTCTTC
CATDVADNEQFF
>TRBJ2-7|many|.|TRBV7-3
TGTGCCAGCAGCCCCGCCCCAGGGGTATACGAGCAGTACTTC
CASSPAPGVYEQYF
>TRBJ2-7|.|TRBD2|TRBV10-3
TGTGCCATCAGTAAGACTGGGAGGGCCTATGAGCAGTACTTC
CAISKTGRAYEQYF
>TRBJ2-7|.|TRBD1|TRBV5-4
TGTGCCAGCAGCCCCGGGACAGTATCCTATGAGCAGTACTTC
CASSPGTVSYEQYF
>TRBJ2-3|once|.|TRBV6-2/TRBV6-3
TGTGCCAGTAGTTTCGCGGAAACCCGCACAGATACGCAGTATTTT
CASSFAETRTDTQYF
>TRBJ2-1|few|.|TRBV7-9
TGTGCCAGCAGCTCCACTATCGATGAGCAGTTCTTC
CASSSTIDEQFF